A selection of T cell receptor beta chains follows, all from one sample in a study of shared clonotypes between healthy human individuals. The assay was immunoSEQ multiplex PCR, and TCRdb's table has in-frame clones only and misses some. The repertoire has about 2.2 million clones, approximately 92% of them found once; the top ten carry about 1.7%. The sequencing sample was made of naive CD8+ T cells from PBMCs. These receptors were obtained from a man aged 18-30 years in good health. Some clones in this sample may be carry-over from other donors' samples. CDR3s include the opening cysteine and the closing phenylalanine or tryptophan. A D gene is named only where the DNA matches it firmly. The size entry is marked missing in some rows and otherwise reads once, few, many or a size class.

>TRBV27|.|.|TRBJ2-7
CASSAWRGGSYEQYF
TGTGCCAGCAGTGCCTGGCGGGGCGGCTCCTACGAGCAGTACTTC
>TRBV7-9|.|once|TRBJ1-2
CASSRPGGTIGYTF
TGTGCCAGCAGCCGTCCGGGGGGAACTATTGGCTACACCTTC
>TRBV7-2|.|.|TRBJ2-7
CASSLGIFSYEQYF
TGTGCCAGCAGCTTGGGGATTTTCTCCTACGAGCAGTACTTC
>TRBV4-1|.|once|TRBJ2-3
CASSQDSRSTDTQYF
TGCGCCAGCAGCCAAGATTCTCGTAGCACAGATACGCAGTATTTT
>TRBV6-5|.|.|TRBJ2-1
CASRDGVSSYNEQFF
TGTGCCAGCCGGGATGGCGTAAGCTCCTACAATGAGCAGTTCTTC
>TRBV14|.|.|TRBJ1-2
CASSQDLTGADGYTF
TGTGCCAGCAGCCAAGATTTGACGGGGGCCGATGGCTACACCTTC
>TRBV19|TRBD2|.|TRBJ2-7
CASSAGLVAYEQYF
TGTGCCAGTAGCGCGGGACTAGTAGCCTACGAGCAGTACTTC
>TRBV7-9|TRBD1|.|TRBJ1-2
CASRETGGEHYGYTF
TGTGCCAGCAGGGAAACAGGGGGCGAACACTATGGCTACACCTTC
>TRBV7-2|.|.|TRBJ2-7
CASSLVGTPYEQYF
TGTGCCAGCAGCTTAGTAGGGACACCCTACGAGCAGTACTTC
>TRBV9|.|.|TRBJ2-7
CASSVGAGSVYEQYF
TGTGCCAGCAGCGTAGGGGCGGGATCGGTCTACGAGCAGTACTTC
>TRBV11-2|TRBD2|.|TRBJ2-1
CASRTPTSGREDEQFF
TGTGCCAGCAGAACTCCGACTAGCGGGAGGGAGGATGAGCAGTTCTTC
>TRBV2|TRBD1|.|TRBJ1-5
CASSLSPGQGFQPQHF
TGTGCCAGCAGTTTGAGCCCGGGACAGGGTTTTCAGCCCCAGCATTTT
>TRBV9|.|.|TRBJ1-2
CASSAAVTIYGYTF
TGTGCCAGCAGCGCCGCAGTCACGATCTATGGCTACACCTTC
>TRBV9|.|once|TRBJ2-4
CASSPGRGDIQYF
TGTGCCAGCAGCCCGGGTCGGGGCGACATTCAGTACTTC
>TRBV7-8|.|once|TRBJ2-7
CASSIRGYEQYF
TGTGCCAGCTCTATACGGGGGTACGAGCAGTACTTC
>TRBV9|.|.|TRBJ2-3
CASSVGGYRDTQYF
TGTGCCAGCAGCGTTGGGGGTTACAGGGATACGCAGTATTTT
>TRBV5-1|.|.|TRBJ1-5
CASSLGGGDLAQHF
TGCGCCAGCAGCTTGGGAGGGGGGGACCTGGCCCAGCATTTT
>TRBV16|.|.|TRBJ2-7
CASSLGDGPYEQYF
TGTGCCAGCAGCCTGGGGGACGGACCCTACGAGCAGTACTTC
>TRBV4-2|.|.|TRBJ2-3
CASASRTDTQYF
TGTGCCAGCGCTAGTCGCACAGATACGCAGTATTTT
>TRBV27|.|.|TRBJ2-7
CASSPYPRDQTSYEQYF
TGTGCCAGCAGTCCTTACCCCCGGGACCAGACCTCCTACGAGCAGTACTTC
>TRBV7-9|.|.|TRBJ1-3
CASSLPRGRNSGNTIYF
TGTGCCAGCAGCTTACCGAGAGGGAGAAACTCTGGAAACACCATATATTTT
>TRBV28|.|.|TRBJ1-2
CASNPGPSRYGYTF
TGTGCCAGCAATCCAGGGCCGAGCCGCTATGGCTACACCTTC
>TRBV13|.|.|TRBJ2-5
CASSPGAGTGRQTQYF
TGTGCCAGCAGCCCAGGGGCCGGGACGGGACGACAGACCCAGTACTTC
>TRBV9|.|.|TRBJ2-7
CASSVGAGNTYEQYF
TGTGCCAGCAGCGTAGGGGCAGGTAATACCTACGAGCAGTACTTC
>TRBV29-1|.|.|TRBJ2-7
CSVKTSSGYEQYF
TGCAGCGTCAAAACTAGCTCCGGCTACGAGCAGTACTTC
>TRBV7-9|TRBD2|.|TRBJ2-7
CASRQTSGVYEQYF
TGTGCCAGCAGGCAGACTAGCGGAGTTTACGAGCAGTACTTC
>TRBV5-1|TRBD1|.|TRBJ1-2
CASSVGIWDSFSYYGYTF
TGCGCCAGCAGCGTTGGTATATGGGACAGCTTTTCTTACTATGGCTACACCTTC
>TRBV2|TRBD2|.|TRBJ2-2
CASSGQGRGRGNTGELFF
TGTGCCAGCAGTGGACAGGGTCGCGGGAGGGGGAACACCGGGGAGCTGTTTTTT
>TRBV28|TRBD1|.|TRBJ2-7
CASPLSGQAYPYEQYF
TGTGCCAGCCCCCTCTCGGGACAGGCTTACCCCTACGAGCAGTACTTC
>TRBV10-3|.|.|TRBJ1-2
CAISESMTENYGYTF
TGTGCCATCAGTGAGTCGATGACAGAGAACTATGGCTACACCTTC
>TRBV6-5|TRBD1|.|TRBJ1-5
CASSSRTGMNQPQHF
TGTGCCAGCAGTTCAAGGACAGGAATGAATCAGCCCCAGCATTTT
>TRBV7-8|.|.|TRBJ2-3
CASSLESHRTLTDTQYF
TGTGCCAGCAGCTTAGAGTCTCACAGAACCCTCACAGATACGCAGTATTTT
>TRBV11-2|TRBD2|once|TRBJ2-1
CASSLDKGPGGNEQFF
TGTGCCAGCAGCTTAGATAAAGGGCCGGGGGGCAATGAGCAGTTCTTC
>TRBV7-2|.|.|TRBJ2-7
CASSSNLWLEGNSYEQYF
TGTGCCAGCAGCTCAAATCTGTGGCTGGAGGGGAACTCCTACGAGCAGTACTTC
>TRBV4-1|TRBD2|.|TRBJ2-2
CASSQGLAVLGDTGELFF
TGCGCCAGCAGCCAAGGACTAGCGGTTCTCGGTGACACCGGGGAGCTGTTTTTT
>TRBV9|TRBD2|.|TRBJ2-3
CASSLPPRENTDTQYF
TGTGCCAGCAGCCTCCCTCCGCGGGAGAACACAGATACGCAGTATTTT
>TRBV7-3|TRBD2|.|TRBJ2-1
CASSSIAGGRAEQFF
TGTGCCAGCAGCTCCATAGCGGGAGGGCGGGCTGAGCAGTTCTTC
>TRBV11-2|.|.|TRBJ1-1
CASSLEVRLNTEAFF
TGTGCCAGCAGCTTAGAAGTAAGGCTGAACACTGAAGCTTTCTTT
>TRBV7-8|.|.|TRBJ2-5
CASSSLVRDQETQYF
TGTGCCAGCAGCTCCCTTGTAAGAGACCAAGAGACCCAGTACTTC
>TRBV11-3|.|.|TRBJ2-2
CASSYRGRLNTGELFF
TGTGCCAGCAGCTATCGGGGACGGCTGAACACCGGGGAGCTGTTTTTT
>TRBV27|.|.|TRBJ2-7
CASSSLGAYEQYF
TGTGCCAGCAGTTCTCTCGGCGCCTACGAGCAGTACTTC
>TRBV19|TRBD2|.|TRBJ2-1
CASSIGTSAYTEQFF
TGTGCCAGTAGTATCGGGACTAGCGCATATACTGAGCAGTTCTTC
>TRBV11-2|.|.|TRBJ2-3
CASSLRGTDTQYF
TGTGCCAGCAGCCTCCGGGGGACAGATACGCAGTATTTT
>TRBV6-7|TRBD1|.|TRBJ2-7
CASSHGYIGTGGLNYSYEQYF
TGTGCCAGCAGTCACGGATATATAGGGACAGGGGGCCTTAATTACTCCTACGAGCAGTACTTC
>TRBV18|.|.|TRBJ2-7
CASSPARAGTAEVYEQYF
TGTGCCAGCTCACCGGCCCGGGCAGGGACCGCCGAGGTCTACGAGCAGTACTTC
>TRBV28|TRBD1|.|TRBJ2-5
CASSVTGETETQYF
TGTGCCAGCAGCGTGACAGGGGAGACAGAGACCCAGTACTTC
>TRBV29-1|.|.|TRBJ2-1
CSVEVDISLSYNEQFF
TGCAGCGTTGAAGTGGACATATCCCTCTCCTACAATGAGCAGTTCTTC
>TRBV7-3|.|once|TRBJ2-3
CASSPNRLDTQYF
TGTGCCAGCAGCCCGAATCGTTTGGATACGCAGTATTTT